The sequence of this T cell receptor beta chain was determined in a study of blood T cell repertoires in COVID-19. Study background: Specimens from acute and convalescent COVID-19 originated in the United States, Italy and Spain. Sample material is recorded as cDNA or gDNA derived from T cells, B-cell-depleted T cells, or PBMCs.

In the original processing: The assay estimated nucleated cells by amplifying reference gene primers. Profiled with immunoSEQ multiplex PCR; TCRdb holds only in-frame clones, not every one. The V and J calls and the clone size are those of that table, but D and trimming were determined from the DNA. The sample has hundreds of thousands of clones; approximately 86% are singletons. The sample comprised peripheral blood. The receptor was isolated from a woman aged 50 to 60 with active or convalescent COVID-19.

The CDR3 here is CASRRGQSYQETQYF. CDR3 sequence (DNA): TGTGCCAGCAGAAGGGGACAGTCGTATCAAGAGACCCAGTACTTC. The rearrangement joins TRBV28 to TRBJ2-5; 7 nucleotides line up with TRBD1. Germline assignment: CDR1 MDHEN and CDR2 SYDVKM. This CDR3 region has 15 residues. V shed 6 bases and J 2 bases; nucleotides not matched to a gene: 9.